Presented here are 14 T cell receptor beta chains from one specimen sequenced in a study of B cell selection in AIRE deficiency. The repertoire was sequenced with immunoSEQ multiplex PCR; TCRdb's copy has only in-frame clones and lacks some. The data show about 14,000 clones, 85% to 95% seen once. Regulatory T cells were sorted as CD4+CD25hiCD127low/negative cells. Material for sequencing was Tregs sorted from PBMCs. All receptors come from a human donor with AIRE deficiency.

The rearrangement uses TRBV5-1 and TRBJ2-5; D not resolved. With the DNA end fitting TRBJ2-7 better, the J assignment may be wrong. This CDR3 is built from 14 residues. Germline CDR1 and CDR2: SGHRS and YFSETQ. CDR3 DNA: TGCGCCAGCAGCTTATTCGACAAATCCTACGAGCAGTACTTC. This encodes CASSLFDKSYEQYF.

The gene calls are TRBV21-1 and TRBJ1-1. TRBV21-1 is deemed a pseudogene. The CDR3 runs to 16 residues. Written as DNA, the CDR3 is TGTGCCAGCAGCAAAGCGCTGAAATTCTCGAACACTGAAGCTTTCTTT. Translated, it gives CASSKALKFSNTEAFF.

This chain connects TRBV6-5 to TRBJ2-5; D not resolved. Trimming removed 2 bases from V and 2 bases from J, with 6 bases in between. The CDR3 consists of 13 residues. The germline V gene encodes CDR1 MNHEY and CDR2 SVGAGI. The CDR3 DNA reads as TGTGCCAGCAGTTACGACTTTCAAGAGACCCAGTACTTC. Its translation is CASSYDFQETQYF.

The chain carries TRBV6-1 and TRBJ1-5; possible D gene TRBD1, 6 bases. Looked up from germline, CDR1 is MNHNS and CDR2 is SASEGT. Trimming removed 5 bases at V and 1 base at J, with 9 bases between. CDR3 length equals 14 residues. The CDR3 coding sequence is TGTGCCAGCAGTTCTCAGGGGAGCAATCAGCCCCAGCATTTT. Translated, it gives CASSSQGSNQPQHF.

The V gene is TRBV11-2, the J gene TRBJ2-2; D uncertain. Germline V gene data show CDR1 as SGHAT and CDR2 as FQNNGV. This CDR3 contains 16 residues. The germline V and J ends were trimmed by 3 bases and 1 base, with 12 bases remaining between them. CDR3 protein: CASSFRHIQNTGELFF. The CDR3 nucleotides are TGTGCCAGCAGCTTTAGGCACATTCAGAACACCGGGGAGCTGTTTTTT.

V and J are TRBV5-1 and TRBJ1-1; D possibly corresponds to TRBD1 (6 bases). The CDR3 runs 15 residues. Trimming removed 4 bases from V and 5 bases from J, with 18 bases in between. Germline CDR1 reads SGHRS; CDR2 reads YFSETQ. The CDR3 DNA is TGCGCCAGCAGCCCGTGGGGGGCAGGGCGGACTGAAGCTTTCTTT. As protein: CASSPWGAGRTEAFF.

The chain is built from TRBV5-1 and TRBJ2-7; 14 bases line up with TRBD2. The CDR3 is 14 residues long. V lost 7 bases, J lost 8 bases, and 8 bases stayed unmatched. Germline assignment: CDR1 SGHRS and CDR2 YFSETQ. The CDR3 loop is CASFEGTSGSKQYF. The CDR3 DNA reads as TGCGCCAGCTTTGAGGGGACTAGCGGGAGTAAGCAGTACTTC.

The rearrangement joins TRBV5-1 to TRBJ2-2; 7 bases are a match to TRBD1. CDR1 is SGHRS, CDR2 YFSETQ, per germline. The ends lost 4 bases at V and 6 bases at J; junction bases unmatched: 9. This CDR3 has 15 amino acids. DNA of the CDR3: TGCGCCAGCAGCGACCCGCGAGGGGGCTCCGGGGAGCTGTTTTTT. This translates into CASSDPRGGSGELFF.

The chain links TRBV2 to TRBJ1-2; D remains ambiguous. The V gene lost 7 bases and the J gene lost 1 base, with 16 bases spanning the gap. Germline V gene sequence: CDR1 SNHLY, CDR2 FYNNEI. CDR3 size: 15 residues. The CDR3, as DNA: TGTGCCAGCATCTCGGGCACGGGCAGTAACTATGGCTACACCTTC. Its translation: CASISGTGSNYGYTF.

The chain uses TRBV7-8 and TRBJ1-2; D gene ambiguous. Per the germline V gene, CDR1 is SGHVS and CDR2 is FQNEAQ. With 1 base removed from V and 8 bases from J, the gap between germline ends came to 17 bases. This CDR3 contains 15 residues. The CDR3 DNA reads TGTGCCAGCAGCTTAGAAGCACGACCCACCGGCGGCTACACCTTC. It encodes CASSLEARPTGGYTF. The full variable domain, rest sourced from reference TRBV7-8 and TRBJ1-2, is GAGVSQSPRYKVAKRGQDVALRCDPISGHVSLFWYQQALGQGPEFLTYFQNEAQLDKSGLPSDRFFAERPEGSVSTLKIQRTQQEDSAVYLCASSLEARPTGGYTFGSGTRLTVV.

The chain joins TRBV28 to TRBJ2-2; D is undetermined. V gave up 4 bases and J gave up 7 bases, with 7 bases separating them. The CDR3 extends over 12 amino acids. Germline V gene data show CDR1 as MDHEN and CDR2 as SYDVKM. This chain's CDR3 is CASSSLGGELFF. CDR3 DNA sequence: TGTGCCAGCAGTTCCTTAGGCGGGGAGCTGTTTTTT.

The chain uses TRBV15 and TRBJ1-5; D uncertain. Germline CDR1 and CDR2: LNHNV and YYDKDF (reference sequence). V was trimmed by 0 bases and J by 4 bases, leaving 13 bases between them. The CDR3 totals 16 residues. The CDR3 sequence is CATSRDYSKRNQPQHF. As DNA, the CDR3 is TGTGCCACCAGCAGAGATTACTCAAAGAGAAATCAGCCCCAGCATTTT.

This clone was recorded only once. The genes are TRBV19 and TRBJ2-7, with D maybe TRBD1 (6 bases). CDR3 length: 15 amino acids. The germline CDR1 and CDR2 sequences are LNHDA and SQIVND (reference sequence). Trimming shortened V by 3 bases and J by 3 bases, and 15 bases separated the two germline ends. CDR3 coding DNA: TGTGCCAGTAGTATGGACAGACCCCAGGACTACGAGCAGTACTTC. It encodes CASSMDRPQDYEQYF.

This chain's CDR3 is CASSFSNTRGREYF. The CDR3 coding sequence is TGTGCCAGCAGTTTTTCCAATACGCGGGGTAGGGAGTATTTT. The rearrangement joins TRBV28 to TRBJ2-3; perhaps TRBD2 as D (6 bases). CDR1 and CDR2 (germline): MDHEN, SYDVKM. Trimming left V 3 bases short and J 13 bases short, with 20 bases between. This CDR3 region has 14 residues.